This TCR beta chain appears in the sequencing data of a study of T-cell reconstitution after alpha-beta-depleted transplantation in children. A library of TCRbeta sequences, prepared with unique molecular identifiers, was generated. TCRdb re-derived calls from the PCR reads in MiXCR, one entry per CDR3 protein. The top ten hold around 2.3% of the sample, which has roughly 500,000 distinct CDR3 sequences, approximately 30% seen once. The germline gives CDR1 SQVTM, CDR2 ANQGSEA. This CDR3 is 14 amino acids long. V gave up 6 bases and J gave up 4 bases; unmatched junction bases: 12. This sample comprised PBMCs from the stem cell graft donor, obtained from the stem cell graft. The chain carries TRBV29-1 and TRBJ2-7; the match to TRBD1 covers 7 bases. The receptor comes from a human donor who donated a stem cell graft to a child with aplastic anemia. CDR3 in DNA: TGCAGCGTGGGACAGTGGAACCCTCGGTACGAGCAGTACTTC. Protein sequence: CSVGQWNPRYEQYF.